This is a list of T cell receptor beta chains from one sample in a study of cytomegalovirus exposure and HLA in healthy donors. Here immunoSEQ multiplex PCR was the method, and the copy in TCRdb shows in-frame clones only, minus some. The data show around 150,000 clones, approximately 83% seen once. The sequencing input was PBMCs. All receptors derive from a man aged 40-55 years in good health and CMV-seronegative. Each CDR3 is given with its conserved first and last residue. Each record gives: J gene, D gene, V gene, clone size, CDR3 protein, CDR3 DNA. A D gene is named only where the DNA matches it firmly. Only part of the rows carry a size: once, few, many, or a class if the clone is expanded.

TRBJ2-1 TRBD2 TRBV7-2 - CAGEGIYNEQFF TGTGCCGGGGAGGGGATCTACAATGAGCAGTTCTTC
TRBJ1-1 TRBD1 TRBV7-9 - CASSATGLNTEAFF TGTGCCAGCAGCGCGACAGGGTTAAACACTGAAGCTTTCTTT
TRBJ2-7 TRBD2 TRBV10-2 few CASSGWGGSIYEQYF TGCGCCAGCAGTGGGTGGGGCGGGAGCATTTACGAGCAGTACTTC
TRBJ2-7 - TRBV19 - CASSPTPGAEQYF TGTGCCAGTAGTCCCACGCCAGGGGCCGAGCAGTACTTC
TRBJ2-7 TRBD1 TRBV7-9 - CASSGLTGGNTYEQYF TGTGCCAGCAGCGGACTTACAGGGGGCAATACTTACGAGCAGTACTTC
TRBJ2-7 TRBD2 TRBV6-6 - CASSYRATSGKYEQYF TGTGCCAGCAGTTACAGAGCGACTAGCGGAAAATACGAGCAGTACTTC
TRBJ2-2 TRBD1 TRBV13 - CASSPFGQAIGGELFF TGTGCCAGCAGCCCTTTTGGACAGGCAATCGGCGGGGAGCTGTTTTTT
TRBJ2-7 TRBD1 TRBV28 - CASSIQGPIEQYF TGTGCCAGCAGTATACAGGGGCCGATTGAGCAGTACTTC
TRBJ1-1 - TRBV6-5 - CASSYRGSTEAFF TGTGCCAGCAGTTATCGAGGGTCCACTGAAGCTTTCTTT
TRBJ2-7 TRBD2 TRBV29-1 once CSVEVPAGEQYF TGCAGCGTTGAAGTGCCAGCGGGGGAGCAGTACTTC
TRBJ2-7 - TRBV5-1 - CASSTPGSSYEQYF TGCGCCAGCAGTACTCCTGGGAGCTCCTACGAGCAGTACTTC
TRBJ2-1 - TRBV2 - CASSTGLIDEQFF TGTGCCAGCAGTACCGGACTAATCGATGAGCAGTTCTTC
TRBJ1-1 TRBD1 TRBV7-9 - CASSPRTGSATEAFF TGTGCCAGCAGCCCGAGGACAGGATCAGCCACTGAAGCTTTCTTT
TRBJ2-3 - TRBV4-3 - CARSWGVVYTDTQYF TGCGCCAGATCATGGGGGGTTGTTTACACAGATACGCAGTATTTT
TRBJ2-7 - TRBV5-1 - CASSLFGTKYEQYF TGCGCCAGCAGCTTGTTCGGGACAAAATACGAGCAGTACTTC
TRBJ2-5 TRBD2 TRBV7-2 - CASSLGSGRGETQYF TGTGCCAGCAGCTTAGGGAGCGGGAGGGGAGAGACCCAGTACTTC
TRBJ1-5 - TRBV18 - CASSPGRDQPQHF TGTGCCAGCTCGCCCGGCCGGGATCAGCCCCAGCATTTT
TRBJ1-2 - TRBV7-8 - CASSFSGEINYGYTF TGTGCCAGCAGCTTTTCAGGGGAGATTAACTATGGCTACACCTTC
TRBJ1-2 TRBD1 TRBV4-1 - CASSPLQGDGYGYTF TGCGCCAGCAGCCCCTTGCAGGGGGACGGCTATGGCTACACCTTC
TRBJ1-5 - TRBV11-2 - CASSFNGAGANQPQHF TGTGCCAGCAGCTTCAACGGGGCGGGGGCCAATCAGCCCCAGCATTTT
TRBJ1-2 - TRBV7-2 once CASSGAIRDFSGYTF TGTGCCAGCAGCGGAGCAATCAGGGATTTCAGTGGCTACACCTTC
TRBJ2-5 TRBD2 TRBV9 once CASSPWQLAGGPQETQYF TGTGCCAGCAGCCCTTGGCAACTAGCGGGAGGGCCACAAGAGACCCAGTACTTC
TRBJ1-2 - TRBV19 - CATYKGGSAINYGYTF TGTGCCACCTATAAAGGAGGGTCGGCAATAAACTATGGCTACACCTTC
TRBJ2-7 - TRBV29-1 - CSVALRRSYEQYF TGCAGCGTTGCCCTCCGGCGGTCCTACGAGCAGTACTTC
TRBJ1-2 - TRBV5-4 - CATASVGSGYTF TGTGCCACCGCATCCGTGGGGAGCGGCTACACCTTC
TRBJ2-7 TRBD2 TRBV30 - CAWVLAGGSYEQYF TGTGCCTGGGTCCTAGCGGGAGGGTCCTACGAGCAGTACTTC
TRBJ2-1 - TRBV6-5 - CASSYGRGSYNEQFF TGTGCCAGCAGTTACGGCCGGGGGTCTTACAATGAGCAGTTCTTC
TRBJ1-1 TRBD1 TRBV6-5 - CASSYRGPCATEAFF TGTGCCAGCAGTTACAGGGGGCCCTGTGCCACTGAAGCTTTCTTT
TRBJ2-7 - TRBV19 - CASSIGSGAPYEQYF TGTGCCAGTAGTATCGGATCAGGGGCCCCTTACGAGCAGTACTTC
TRBJ1-2 - TRBV7-9 - CASSLLEDSYYGYTF TGTGCCAGCAGCTTACTAGAGGACAGCTACTATGGCTACACCTTC
TRBJ1-2 TRBD1 TRBV6-1 - CASTVTGGDYGYTF TGTGCCAGCACCGTGACAGGGGGGGACTATGGCTACACCTTC
TRBJ1-2 - TRBV7-2 few CASSAQGQGYGYTF TGTGCCAGCAGCGCCCAGGGTCAGGGCTATGGCTACACCTTC
TRBJ2-7 - TRBV6-1 - CASRGKRSSYEQYF TGTGCCAGCAGGGGGAAGCGGAGCTCCTACGAGCAGTACTTC
TRBJ2-1 TRBD2 TRBV5-1 - CASNPAAGVSNEQFF TGCGCCAGCAACCCAGCTGCGGGAGTGTCCAATGAGCAGTTCTTC
TRBJ2-7 - TRBV21-1 - CASKGQGCLYEQYF TGTGCCAGCAAGGGACAGGGCTGCCTCTACGAGCAGTACTTC
TRBJ2-7 TRBD1 TRBV7-9 - CASSHGTAYEQYF TGTGCCAGCAGCCACGGGACAGCCTACGAGCAGTACTTC
TRBJ2-7 TRBD2 TRBV6-6 - CASGLRGGPGYEQYF TGTGCCAGCGGGCTTCGCGGGGGTCCAGGGTACGAGCAGTACTTC
TRBJ2-7 - TRBV16 - CASSTGGGPYEQYF TGTGCCAGCTCGACAGGCGGCGGGCCTTACGAGCAGTACTTC
TRBJ1-2 - TRBV7-9 - CASSLDEWQGNGYTF TGTGCCAGCAGCTTAGATGAGTGGCAGGGGAATGGCTACACCTTC
TRBJ1-4 TRBD1 TRBV28 - CASSLLTGVEEKLFF TGTGCCAGCAGTTTATTAACAGGGGTGGAAGAAAAACTGTTTTTT
TRBJ2-7 - TRBV4-1 - CASSHQTGTSYEQYF TGCGCCAGCAGCCACCAGACAGGGACTTCCTACGAGCAGTACTTC
TRBJ1-2 - TRBV6-5 - CASSFGSRGGYTF TGTGCCAGCAGTTTCGGGTCAAGAGGAGGCTACACCTTC